This T cell receptor beta chain was sequenced during a study of blood T cells in healthy people across ages. The wider study: Researchers report that template switching captured about one barcoded beta molecule per two T cells. Study outcomes and limitations: Diversity figures based on one million T cells were deemed too low. Long-lived and aged donors differed, with more naive CD4+ cells and higher diversity in the long-lived.

This clonotype was seen a handful of times. What it binds is not known. V was pared by 1 base and J by 6 bases, with 7 bases between. Germline-derived CDR1 and CDR2 are LGHDT and YNNKEL (reference sequence). The CDR3 length is 13 residues. With a J-beta primer mix and a sample-barcoded 5' primer, a second PCR ran roughly 6 to 11 cycles. Each cDNA molecule was tagged by a template-switch adaptor that had 12 random nucleotides. One entry per CDR3 protein results from TCRdb running MiXCR on the 5' RACE reads. The sample includes 650,000 to 800,000 distinct CDR3 sequences, around two fifths of them seen just once.

The TCR comes from a man aged 55-75 years in good health. Specimen: blood. The rearrangement uses TRBV3-1 and TRBJ2-1; D is ambiguous. The CDR3 region is CASSQGSANEQFF. The CDR3 DNA is TGTGCCAGCAGCCAAGGTTCGGCCAATGAGCAGTTCTTC.